These 2 T cell receptor beta chains were sequenced from one sample in a study of blood T cell repertoires in COVID-19. Assay used: immunoSEQ multiplex PCR; TCRdb lists only in-frame clones, some missing. The repertoire has approximately 150,000 clones, about 89% of them found once; the top ten carry about 17%. The sample consisted of peripheral blood. These receptors came from a man aged 45 to 65 with active or convalescent COVID-19.

The V and J genes are TRBV9 and TRBJ2-5; 11 bases fit TRBD2. Germline CDR1 and CDR2: SGDLS and YYNGEE. CDR3 length: 16 residues. J gave up 5 bases and V 1 base, and 7 bases lay outside the gene matches. The CDR3 bases are TGTGCCAGCAGCGTATTTAGCGGGGGGGCTCACGAGACCCAGTACTTC. As protein: CASSVFSGGAHETQYF.

The count of this clone is one. The chain carries TRBV7-9 and TRBJ2-7, with TRBD1 matching 7 bases. Germline loops: CDR1 SEHNR, CDR2 FQNEAQ (reference sequence). This CDR3 is built from 18 residues. J lost 1 base, V lost 4 bases, and 16 bases had no gene match. CDR3 bases: TGTGCCAGCAGCTCCCAAACAGGGGTGAGCCTCCTATCCTACGAGCAGTACTTC. Translated, it gives CASSSQTGVSLLSYEQYF.